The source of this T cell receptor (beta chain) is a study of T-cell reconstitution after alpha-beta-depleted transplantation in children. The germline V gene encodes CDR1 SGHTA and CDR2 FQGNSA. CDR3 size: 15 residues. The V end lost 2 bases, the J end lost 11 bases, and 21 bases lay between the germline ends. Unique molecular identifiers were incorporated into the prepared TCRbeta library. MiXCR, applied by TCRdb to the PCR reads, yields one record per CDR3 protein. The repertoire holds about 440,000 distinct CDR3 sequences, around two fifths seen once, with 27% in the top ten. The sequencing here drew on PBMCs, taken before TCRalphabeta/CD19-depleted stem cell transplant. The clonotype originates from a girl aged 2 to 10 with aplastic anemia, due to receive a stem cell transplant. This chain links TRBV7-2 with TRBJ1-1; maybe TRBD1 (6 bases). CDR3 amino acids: CASSLRLQTGSEAFF. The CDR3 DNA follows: TGTGCCAGCAGCTTACGGCTCCAGACAGGTTCGGAGGCTTTCTTT.